Listed below are T cell receptor beta chains from one sample, sequenced in a study of blood T cell repertoires in COVID-19. Sequenced by immunoSEQ multiplex PCR; TCRdb stores in-frame clones only, minus some. The sample consists of 150,000 to 200,000 clones, about 88% of them appearing once. Sequenced input: peripheral blood. The receptors come from a human donor in a cohort sampled during active COVID-19. Both conserved end residues are part of each CDR3. D genes are given only for firm matches. Clone size is not always given. Where it is, it says once, few, many or a class for expanded clones.

few	-	TRBV2	TRBJ2-2	CASNQGSGELFF	TGTGCCAGCAACCAGGGCAGCGGGGAGCTGTTTTTT
few	-	TRBV29-1	TRBJ1-1	CSVEPRGNTEAFF	TGCAGCGTTGAACCCCGCGGGAACACTGAAGCTTTCTTT
-	TRBD1	TRBV7-2	TRBJ1-2	CASSLGGTGSYGYTF	TGTGCCAGCAGCTTAGGAGGGACAGGGAGCTATGGCTACACCTTC
-	TRBD1	TRBV5-1	TRBJ1-1	CASSSEPSGQGARAFF	TGCGCCAGCAGCTCGGAACCATCCGGACAGGGGGCGAGAGCTTTCTTT
once	-	TRBV11-2	TRBJ1-6	CASSAEWGSPLHF	TGTGCCAGCAGCGCAGAGTGGGGCTCACCCCTCCACTTT
-	TRBD2	TRBV6-2/TRBV6-3	TRBJ2-1	CASSYRPLAGGPYNEQFF	TGTGCCAGCAGTTACCGCCCCTTAGCGGGAGGGCCGTACAATGAGCAGTTCTTC
-	TRBD2	TRBV4-1	TRBJ2-7	CASSQEGTSGYEQYF	TGCGCCAGCAGCCAAGAGGGGACTAGCGGCTACGAGCAGTACTTC
-	TRBD1	TRBV23-1	TRBJ2-7	CASKKSGTAYEQYF	TGCGCCAGCAAGAAATCCGGGACAGCATACGAGCAGTACTTC
-	TRBD1	TRBV27	TRBJ2-5	CASSESGTGGETQYF	TGTGCCAGCAGTGAATCCGGGACAGGGGGGGAGACCCAGTACTTC
-	-	TRBV6-5	TRBJ2-7	CASRVGSSYEQYF	TGTGCCAGCAGGGTCGGGAGCTCCTACGAGCAGTACTTC
-	-	TRBV2	TRBJ2-7	CASTTSGYYEQYF	TGTGCCAGCACTACGAGCGGATACTACGAGCAGTACTTC
once	TRBD1	TRBV27	TRBJ1-2	CASGEGGAYGYTF	TGTGCCAGCGGGGAAGGGGGCGCCTATGGCTACACCTTC
-	-	TRBV5-1	TRBJ2-2	CASSFGGGEAGELFF	TGCGCCAGCAGCTTCGGGGGAGGTGAGGCCGGGGAGCTGTTTTTT
many	-	TRBV6-5	TRBJ2-2	CASSYSNGGGELFF	TGTGCCAGCAGTTACTCGAACGGGGGCGGGGAGCTGTTTTTT
-	TRBD2	TRBV10-3	TRBJ2-3	CAISDRTSGSTDTQYF	TGTGCCATCAGTGACAGGACTAGCGGGAGCACAGATACGCAGTATTTT
-	-	TRBV27	TRBJ2-1	CASSLSGRSSSYNEQFF	TGTGCCAGCAGTTTATCGGGGAGGTCGAGCTCCTACAATGAGCAGTTCTTC
-	-	TRBV25-1	TRBJ2-1	CASSEYASSYNEQFF	TGTGCCAGCAGTGAATACGCGAGCTCCTACAATGAGCAGTTCTTC
few	-	TRBV28	TRBJ1-5	CAVQGNQPQHF	TGTGCCGTCCAGGGGAATCAGCCCCAGCATTTT
-	TRBD2	TRBV9	TRBJ2-3	CASSGTSGSTDTQYF	TGTGCCAGCAGCGGGACTAGCGGGAGTACAGATACGCAGTATTTT
-	TRBD2	TRBV5-1	TRBJ2-7	CASSNAGGPLGEQYF	TGCGCCAGCAGCAACGCGGGAGGCCCCCTGGGAGAGCAGTACTTC
once	-	TRBV28	TRBJ1-4	CASSLVGREKLFF	TGTGCCAGCAGTTTAGTGGGGAGGGAAAAACTGTTTTTT
once	-	TRBV6-1	TRBJ1-2	CASSSVGGTYGYTF	TGTGCCAGCAGTTCGGTGGGGGGGACCTATGGCTACACCTTC
-	TRBD1	TRBV2	TRBJ2-2	CASKRPGQQNTGELFF	TGTGCCAGCAAGCGGCCGGGACAGCAGAACACCGGGGAGCTGTTTTTT
-	TRBD2	TRBV19	TRBJ2-5	CASSRISGGGQETQYF	TGTGCCAGTAGTCGTATTAGCGGGGGGGGTCAAGAGACCCAGTACTTC
few	TRBD2	TRBV18	TRBJ2-7	CASSPRLAGLYEQYF	TGTGCCAGCTCCCCACGACTAGCAGGACTCTACGAGCAGTACTTC